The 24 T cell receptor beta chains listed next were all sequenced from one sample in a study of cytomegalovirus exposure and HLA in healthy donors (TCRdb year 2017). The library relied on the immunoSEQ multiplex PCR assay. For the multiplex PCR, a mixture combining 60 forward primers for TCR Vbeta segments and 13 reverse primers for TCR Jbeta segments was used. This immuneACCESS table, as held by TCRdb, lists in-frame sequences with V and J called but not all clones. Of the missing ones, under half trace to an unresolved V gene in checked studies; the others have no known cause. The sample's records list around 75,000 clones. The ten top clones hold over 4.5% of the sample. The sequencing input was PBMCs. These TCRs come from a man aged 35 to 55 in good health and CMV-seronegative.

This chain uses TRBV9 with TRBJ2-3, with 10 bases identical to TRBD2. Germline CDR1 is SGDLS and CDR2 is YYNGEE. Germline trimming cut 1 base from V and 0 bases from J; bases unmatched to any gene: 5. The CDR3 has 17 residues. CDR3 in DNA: TGTGCCAGCAGCGTACTAGCGGGAGTATCTAGCACAGATACGCAGTATTTT. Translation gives CASSVLAGVSSTDTQYF.

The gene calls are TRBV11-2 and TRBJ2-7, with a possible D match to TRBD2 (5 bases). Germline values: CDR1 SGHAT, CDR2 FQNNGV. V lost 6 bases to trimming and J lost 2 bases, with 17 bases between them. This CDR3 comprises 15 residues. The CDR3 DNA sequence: TGTGCCAGCAGATACACCGGCGGGCGGGCCTACGAGCAGTACTTC. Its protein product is CASRYTGGRAYEQYF. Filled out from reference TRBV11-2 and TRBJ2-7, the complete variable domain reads EAGVAQSPRYKIIEKRQSVAFWCNPISGHATLYWYQQILGQGPKLLIQFQNNGVVDDSQLPKDRFSAERLKGVDSTLKIQPAKLEDSAVYLCASRYTGGRAYEQYFGPGTRLTVT.

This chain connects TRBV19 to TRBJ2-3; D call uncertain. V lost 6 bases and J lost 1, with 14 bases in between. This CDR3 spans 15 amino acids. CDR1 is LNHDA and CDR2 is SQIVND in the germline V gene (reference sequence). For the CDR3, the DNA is TGTGCCAGTAGATTGGGCCTTTCAGGCACAGATACGCAGTATTTT. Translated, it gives CASRLGLSGTDTQYF. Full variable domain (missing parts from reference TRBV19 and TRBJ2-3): DGGITQSPKYLFRKEGQNVTLSCEQNLNHDAMYWYRQDPGQGLRLIYYSQIVNDFQKGDIAEGYSVSREKKESFPLTVTSAQKNPTAFYLCASRLGLSGTDTQYFGPGTRLTVL.

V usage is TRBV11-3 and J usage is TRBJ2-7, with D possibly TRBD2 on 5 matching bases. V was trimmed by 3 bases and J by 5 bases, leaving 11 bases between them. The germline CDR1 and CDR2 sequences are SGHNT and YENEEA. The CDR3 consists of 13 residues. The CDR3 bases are TGTGCCAGCAGCTTCTATAGCGACCACGAGCAGTACTTC. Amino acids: CASSFYSDHEQYF.

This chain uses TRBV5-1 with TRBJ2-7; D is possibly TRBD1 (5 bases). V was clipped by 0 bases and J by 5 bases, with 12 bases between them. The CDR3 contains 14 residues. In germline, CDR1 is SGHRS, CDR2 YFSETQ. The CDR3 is CASSLGQPANEQYF. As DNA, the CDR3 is TGCGCCAGCAGCTTGGGACAGCCCGCCAACGAGCAGTACTTC.

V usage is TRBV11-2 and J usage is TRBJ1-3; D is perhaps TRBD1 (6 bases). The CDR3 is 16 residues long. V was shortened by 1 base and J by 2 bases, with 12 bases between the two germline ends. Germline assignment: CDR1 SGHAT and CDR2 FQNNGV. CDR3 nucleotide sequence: TGTGCCAGCAGCTTAGGTGGGGGCGCTACTGGAAACACCATATATTTT. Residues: CASSLGGGATGNTIYF.

CDR3 DNA: TGTGCCAGCAGCCTCAGACCGGGACAGGGAACCTACGAGCAGTACTTC. Translation: CASSLRPGQGTYEQYF. The rearrangement joins TRBV5-6 to TRBJ2-5; TRBD1 matches 9 bases. The assigned J gene may be wrong: the sequence end matches TRBJ2-7 better. Germline assignment: CDR1 SGHDT and CDR2 YYEEEE. The CDR3 is 16 residues long.

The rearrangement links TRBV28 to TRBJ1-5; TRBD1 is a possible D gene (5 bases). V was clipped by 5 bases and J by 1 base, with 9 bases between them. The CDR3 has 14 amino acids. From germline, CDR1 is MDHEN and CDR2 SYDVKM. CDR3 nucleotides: TGTGCCAGCAGTCGGACACTCAGCAATCAGCCCCAGCATTTT. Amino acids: CASSRTLSNQPQHF.

This CDR3 is CASSPAEYNEQFF. The CDR3 nucleotides read TGTGCCAGCAGTCCTGCCGAGTACAATGAGCAGTTCTTC. The chain links TRBV28 to TRBJ2-1; unclear D gene. The CDR3 is 13 amino acids. Per germline, CDR1 MDHEN and CDR2 SYDVKM. V was clipped by 5 bases and J by 4 bases, with 9 bases between them.

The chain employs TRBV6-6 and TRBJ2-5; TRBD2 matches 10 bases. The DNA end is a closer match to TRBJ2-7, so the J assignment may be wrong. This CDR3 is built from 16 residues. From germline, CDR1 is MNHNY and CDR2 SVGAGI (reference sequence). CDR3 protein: CASSHGPSGSSYEQYF. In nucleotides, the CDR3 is TGTGCCAGCAGTCATGGGCCTAGCGGGAGCTCCTACGAGCAGTACTTC.

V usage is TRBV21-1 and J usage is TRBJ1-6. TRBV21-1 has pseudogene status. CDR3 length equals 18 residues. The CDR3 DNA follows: TGTGCCAGCAGCAAAGGTGCGGGCAGCAGCTCCTATAATTCACCCCTCCACTTT. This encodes CASSKGAGSSSYNSPLHF.

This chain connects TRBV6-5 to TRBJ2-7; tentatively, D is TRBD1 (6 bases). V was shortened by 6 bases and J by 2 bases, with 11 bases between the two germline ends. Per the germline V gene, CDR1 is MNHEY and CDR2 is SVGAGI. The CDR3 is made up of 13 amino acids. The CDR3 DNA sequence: TGTGCCAGCAGCCGGACAGCGGCCTACGAGCAGTACTTC. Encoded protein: CASSRTAAYEQYF.

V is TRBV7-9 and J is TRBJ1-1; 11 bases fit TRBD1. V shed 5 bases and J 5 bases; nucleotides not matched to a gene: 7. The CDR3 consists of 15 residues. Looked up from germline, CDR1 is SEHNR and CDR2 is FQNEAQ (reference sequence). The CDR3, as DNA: TGTGCCAGCAGCCTCCGGACAGGGGGCCGTACTGAAGCTTTCTTT. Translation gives CASSLRTGGRTEAFF. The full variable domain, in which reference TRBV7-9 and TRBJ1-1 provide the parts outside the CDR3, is DTGVSQNPRHKITKRGQNVTFRCDPISEHNRLYWYRQTLGQGPEFLTYFQNEAQLEKSRLLSDRFSAERPKGSFSTLEIQRTEQGDSAMYLCASSLRTGGRTEAFFGQGTRLTVV.

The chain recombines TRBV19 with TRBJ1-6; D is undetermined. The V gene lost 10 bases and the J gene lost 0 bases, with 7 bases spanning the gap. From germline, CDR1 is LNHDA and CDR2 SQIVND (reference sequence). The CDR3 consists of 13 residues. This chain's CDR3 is CATSDSYNSPLHF. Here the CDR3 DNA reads TGTGCCACCTCAGACTCCTATAATTCACCCCTCCACTTT.

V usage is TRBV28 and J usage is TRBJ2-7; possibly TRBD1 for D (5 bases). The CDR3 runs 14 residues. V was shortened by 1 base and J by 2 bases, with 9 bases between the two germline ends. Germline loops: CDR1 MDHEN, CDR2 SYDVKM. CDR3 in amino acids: CASSLLDIPYEQYF. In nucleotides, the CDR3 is TGTGCCAGCAGTTTATTGGACATTCCCTACGAGCAGTACTTC.

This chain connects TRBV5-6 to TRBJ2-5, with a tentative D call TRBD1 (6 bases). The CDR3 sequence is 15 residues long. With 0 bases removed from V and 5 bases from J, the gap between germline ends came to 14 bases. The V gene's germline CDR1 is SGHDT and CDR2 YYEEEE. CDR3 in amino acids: CASSLVPAGAETQYF. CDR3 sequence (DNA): TGTGCCAGCAGCTTGGTCCCCGCAGGGGCCGAGACCCAGTACTTC.

The CDR3 nucleotides read TGCGCCAGCAGCTTCGGAGCACTTAAGGACTATGGCTACACCTTC. Protein product: CASSFGALKDYGYTF. The V and J genes are TRBV5-1 and TRBJ1-2; D gene uncertain. Germline CDR1 reads SGHRS; CDR2 reads YFSETQ. V was pared by 2 bases and J by 3 bases, with 14 bases between. The CDR3 consists of 15 residues.

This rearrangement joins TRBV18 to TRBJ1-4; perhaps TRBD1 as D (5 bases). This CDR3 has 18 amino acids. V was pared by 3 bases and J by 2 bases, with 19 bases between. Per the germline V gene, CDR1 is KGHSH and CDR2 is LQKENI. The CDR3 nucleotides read TGTGCCAGCTCACCCCCCCGGGGGAGTGGTTCTACTAATGAAAAACTGTTTTTT. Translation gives CASSPPRGSGSTNEKLFF.

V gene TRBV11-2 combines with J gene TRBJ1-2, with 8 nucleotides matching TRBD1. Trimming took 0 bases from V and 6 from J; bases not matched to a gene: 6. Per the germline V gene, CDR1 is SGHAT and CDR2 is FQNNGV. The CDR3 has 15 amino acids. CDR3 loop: CASSLDAGGHNGYTF. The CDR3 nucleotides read TGTGCCAGCAGCTTAGATGCAGGGGGCCATAATGGCTACACCTTC.

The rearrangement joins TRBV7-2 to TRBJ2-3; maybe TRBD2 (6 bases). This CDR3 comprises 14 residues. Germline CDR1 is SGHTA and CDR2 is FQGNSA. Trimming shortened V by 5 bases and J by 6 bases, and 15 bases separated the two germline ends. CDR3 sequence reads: CASSPSASWDTQYF. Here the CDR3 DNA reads TGTGCCAGCAGCCCTAGCGCCTCCTGGGATACGCAGTATTTT.

As DNA, the CDR3 is TGTGCCAGCAGCTGGCCAGGGTACAATGGCTACACCTTC. This encodes CASSWPGYNGYTF. The V gene is TRBV7-6, the J gene TRBJ1-2; weak D call: TRBD1 (5 bases). The CDR3 runs 13 residues. Germline CDR1 SGHVS, CDR2 FNYEAQ. Trimming took off 4 bases at V and 6 bases at J, with 12 bases between the two ends.

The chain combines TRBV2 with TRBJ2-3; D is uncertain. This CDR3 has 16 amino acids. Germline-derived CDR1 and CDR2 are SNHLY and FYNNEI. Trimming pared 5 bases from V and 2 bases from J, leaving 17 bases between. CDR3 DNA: TGTGCCAGCAGTCCGACCCGAGCAGGAAACACAGATACGCAGTATTTT. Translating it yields CASSPTRAGNTDTQYF.

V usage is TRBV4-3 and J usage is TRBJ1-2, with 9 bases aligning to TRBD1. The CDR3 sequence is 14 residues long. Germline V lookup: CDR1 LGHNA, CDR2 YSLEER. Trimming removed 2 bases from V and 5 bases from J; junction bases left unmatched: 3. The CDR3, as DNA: TGCGCCAGCAGCCAAACCGGGACAGGGTATGGCTACACCTTC. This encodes CASSQTGTGYGYTF.

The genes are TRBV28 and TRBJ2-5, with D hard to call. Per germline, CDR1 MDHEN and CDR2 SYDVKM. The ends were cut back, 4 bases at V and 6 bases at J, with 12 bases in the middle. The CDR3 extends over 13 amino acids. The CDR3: CASSSNAMKTQYF. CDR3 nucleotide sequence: TGTGCCAGCAGTTCCAACGCGATGAAGACCCAGTACTTC.